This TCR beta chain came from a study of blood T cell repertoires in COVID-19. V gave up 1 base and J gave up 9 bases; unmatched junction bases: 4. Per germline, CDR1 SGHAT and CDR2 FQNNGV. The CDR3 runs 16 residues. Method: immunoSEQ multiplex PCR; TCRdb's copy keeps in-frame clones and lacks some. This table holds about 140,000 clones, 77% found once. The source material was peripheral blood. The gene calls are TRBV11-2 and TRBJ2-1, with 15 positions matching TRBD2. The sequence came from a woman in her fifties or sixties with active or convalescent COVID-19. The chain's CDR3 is CASSLGPGLAGGEQFF. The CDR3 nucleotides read TGTGCCAGCAGCTTAGGGCCGGGACTAGCGGGAGGTGAGCAGTTCTTC.